The 25 T cell receptor beta chains reported below all come from one sample, sequenced in a study of cytomegalovirus exposure and HLA in healthy donors. Clones were read by immunoSEQ multiplex PCR, and TCRdb kept only the in-frame ones, dropping some. The repertoire includes about 170,000 clones, roughly 96% of them detected once, and about 0.89% sits in the top ten. The material sequenced was PBMCs. These receptors were collected from a woman younger than 30 in good health and CMV-seronegative.

The chain employs TRBV7-8 and TRBJ1-2, with TRBD1 as a possible D gene (6 bases). V was pared by 0 bases and J by 4 bases, with 9 bases between. The CDR3 spans 14 residues. Germline V lookup: CDR1 SGHVS, CDR2 FQNEAQ. CDR3 nucleotide sequence: TGTGCCAGCAGCTTAGCCGGGACAATCTATGGCTACACCTTC. This encodes CASSLAGTIYGYTF.

The chain carries TRBV7-3 and TRBJ2-4; D may be TRBD1 (8 bases). The germline CDR1 and CDR2 sequences are SGHTA and FQGTGA. The CDR3 runs 13 residues. V lost 5 bases, J lost 10 bases, and 15 bases lay in between. The CDR3 bases are TGTGCCAGCAGCAAGGACAGGGACTATATTCAGTACTTC. This codes for CASSKDRDYIQYF.

The rearrangement joins TRBV6-5 to TRBJ1-2, with D perhaps TRBD1 (6 bases). Germline V lookup: CDR1 MNHEY, CDR2 SVGAGI. V lost 6 bases and J 4 bases, leaving 12 bases between the germline ends. This CDR3 spans 13 amino acids. As DNA, the CDR3 is TGTGCCAGCAGAACAACAGGGCCCTATGGCTACACCTTC. Translating gives CASRTTGPYGYTF.

The chain recombines TRBV7-2 with TRBJ1-2; TRBD1 matches 9 bases. Germline assignment: CDR1 SGHTA and CDR2 FQGNSA. The CDR3 sequence is 13 residues long. V lost 10 bases and J lost 7; bases outside the gene matches: 10. CDR3 loop: CATATDRGFGYTF. The CDR3 nucleotides read TGTGCCACCGCTACGGACAGGGGCTTTGGCTACACCTTC. Together with reference TRBV7-2 and TRBJ1-2, the CDR3 gives the full variable domain: GAGVSQSPSNKVTEKGKDVELRCDPISGHTALYWYRQSLGQGLEFLIYFQGNSAPDKSGLPSDRFSAERTGGSVSTLTIQRTQQEDSAVYLCATATDRGFGYTFGSGTRLTVV.

The genes are TRBV5-6 and TRBJ1-1; D is unresolved. V was pared by 4 bases and J by 1 base, with 8 bases between. Germline assignment: CDR1 SGHDT and CDR2 YYEEEE. The CDR3 loop spans 13 amino acids. CDR3 loop: CASSHNRNTEAFF. The CDR3 nucleotides are TGTGCCAGCAGCCATAACAGGAACACTGAAGCTTTCTTT.

V usage is TRBV5-4 and J usage is TRBJ1-2, with D tentatively TRBD1 (6 bases). V shed 3 bases and J shed 4 bases, with 10 bases lying between them. The CDR3 spans 13 residues. The germline V gene encodes CDR1 SGHNT and CDR2 YYREEE (reference sequence). CDR3 in amino acids: CASSSRGPYGYTF. For the CDR3, the DNA is TGTGCCAGCAGCTCCAGGGGACCCTATGGCTACACCTTC. Complete variable domain (other parts from reference TRBV5-4 and TRBJ1-2): ETGVTQSPTHLIKTRGQQVTLRCSSQSGHNTVSWYQQALGQGPQFIFQYYREEENGRGNFPPRFSGLQFPNYSSELNVNALELDDSALYLCASSSRGPYGYTFGSGTRLTVV.

This sequence joins TRBV29-1 and TRBJ1-1, with 10 bases matching TRBD1. The germline gives CDR1 SQVTM, CDR2 ANQGSEA. The CDR3 loop spans 14 amino acids. V was pared by 7 bases and J by 4 bases, with 9 bases of the junction left unmatched. The CDR3 region has the DNA TGCAGCGCAGACAGGGGGCGGACTTCCACTGAAGCTTTCTTT. This encodes CSADRGRTSTEAFF. Filled out from reference TRBV29-1 and TRBJ1-1, the complete variable domain reads SAVISQKPSRDICQRGTSLTIQCQVDSQVTMMFWYRQQPGQSLTLIATANQGSEATYESGFVIDKFPISRPNLTFSTLTVSNMSPEDSSIYLCSADRGRTSTEAFFGQGTRLTVV.

The V gene is TRBV6-6, the J gene TRBJ1-6; D uncertain. The CDR3 is 14 residues long. The germline CDR1 and CDR2 sequences are MNHNY and SVGAGI (reference sequence). V lost 6 bases and J lost 2, with 8 bases in between. CDR3 protein: CASREFPYNSPLHF. The CDR3 DNA reads as TGTGCCAGCAGGGAGTTCCCCTATAATTCACCCCTCCACTTT.

This clone was seen just once. The chain couples TRBV5-1 to TRBJ2-3, with D hard to call. V dropped 0 bases and J dropped 4 bases, with 15 bases sitting between them. Germline values: CDR1 SGHRS, CDR2 YFSETQ. This CDR3 comprises 16 residues. The CDR3 is CASSLDIPVRPDTQYF. In nucleotides, the CDR3 is TGCGCCAGCAGCTTGGATATCCCCGTGAGGCCAGATACGCAGTATTTT.

This rearrangement joins TRBV25-1 to TRBJ2-2; weak D call: TRBD2 (6 bases). The CDR3 length is 18 residues. Trimming shortened V by 6 bases and J by 0 bases, and 20 bases separated the two germline ends. Germline V gene lookup returns CDR1 MGHDK and CDR2 SYGVNS. CDR3 nucleotides: TGTGCCAGCAGAGCGGGCCTCGGGCAGGCGGCGAACACCGGGGAGCTGTTTTTT. Translated: CASRAGLGQAANTGELFF.

The V gene is TRBV4-3, the J gene TRBJ1-4; no definite D call. CDR3 length: 15 amino acids. Germline lookup yields CDR1 LGHNA and CDR2 YSLEER. Trimming shortened V by 3 bases and J by 8 bases, and 16 bases separated the two germline ends. The CDR3 bases are TGCGCCAGCAGCCACCAAATTGGATCAGGCGAAAAACTGTTTTTT. This encodes CASSHQIGSGEKLFF.

This clone appeared once. The chain links TRBV30 to TRBJ1-3; no definite D call. The CDR3 extends over 14 amino acids. V lost 4 bases and J lost 0, with 10 bases in between. CDR1 is GTSNPN, CDR2 SVGIG, per germline (reference sequence). DNA for the CDR3: TGTGCCTGGAAAATTGGGAGCTCTGGAAACACCATATATTTT. As protein: CAWKIGSSGNTIYF. The full variable domain, in which reference TRBV30 and TRBJ1-3 provide the parts outside the CDR3, is SQTIHQWPATLVQPVGSPLSLECTVEGTSNPNLYWYRQAAGRGLQLLFYSVGIGQISSEVPQNLSASRPQDRQFILSSKKLLLSDSGFYLCAWKIGSSGNTIYFGEGSWLTVV.

The V call is TRBV6-6, the J call TRBJ1-1; possible D gene TRBD1, 5 bases. The CDR3 has 16 residues. Trimming removed 5 bases from V and 5 bases from J, with 21 bases in between. Germline CDR1 MNHNY, CDR2 SVGAGI (reference sequence). The CDR3 region has the DNA TGTGCCAGCAGTCACGCCTATGTGGGGGGGGTGACTGAAGCTTTCTTT. This sequence encodes CASSHAYVGGVTEAFF.

This clone was counted a few times. The CDR3, as DNA: TGTGCCAGCTCACCTCAACGTAGCTCCTACAATGAGCAGTTCTTC. Protein product: CASSPQRSSYNEQFF. V usage is TRBV18 and J usage is TRBJ2-1; D gene ambiguous. The CDR3 is 15 amino acids. The V and J ends lost 3 bases and 0 bases respectively, with 9 bases between them. CDR1 is KGHSH, CDR2 LQKENI, per germline.

This chain links TRBV7-3 with TRBJ2-7; no definite D call. CDR3 length: 13 amino acids. Trimming left V 4 bases short and J 6 bases short, with 13 bases between. Germline V gene data show CDR1 as SGHTA and CDR2 as FQGTGA. The CDR3 sequence is CASSSTRLTEQYF. The DNA of the CDR3 is TGTGCCAGCAGCTCCACCCGACTCACCGAGCAGTACTTC. Combining the CDR3 with reference TRBV7-3 and TRBJ2-7 gives the whole variable domain GAGVSQTPSNKVTEKGKYVELRCDPISGHTALYWYRQSLGQGPEFLIYFQGTGAADDSGLPNDRFFAVRPEGSVSTLKIQRTERGDSAVYLCASSSTRLTEQYFGPGTRLTVT.

The chain is built from TRBV6-1 and TRBJ1-5; TRBD1 is a possible D gene (6 bases). The CDR3 extends over 17 amino acids. Trimming took off 1 base at V and 3 bases at J, with 16 bases between the two ends. Germline V CDR1 and CDR2: MNHNS, SASEGT. The CDR3 nucleotides read TGTGCCAGCAGTGAAGGGAGGCAGGTGGGGGCCAATCAGCCCCAGCATTTT. It is translated as CASSEGRQVGANQPQHF.

This clone was observed a single time. The rearrangement joins TRBV19 to TRBJ2-2; 7 bases are shared with TRBD1. Trimming removed 3 bases from V and 4 bases from J; junction bases left unmatched: 2. Germline V gene lookup returns CDR1 LNHDA and CDR2 SQIVND (reference sequence). The length of the CDR3 is 14 residues. DNA for the CDR3: TGTGCCAGTAGTATTCAGGGGGTCACCGGGGAGCTGTTTTTT. Its protein is CASSIQGVTGELFF.

The V call is TRBV4-3, the J call TRBJ1-6; D ambiguous. V lost 4 bases and J 0 bases, leaving 13 bases between the germline ends. This CDR3 region has 17 residues. Germline loops: CDR1 LGHNA, CDR2 YSLEER. The CDR3 sequence is CASSPQILSSYNSPLHF. CDR3 sequence (DNA): TGCGCCAGCAGCCCCCAAATTTTGAGCTCCTATAATTCACCCCTCCACTTT.

This clone was seen a single time. The gene calls are TRBV6-5 and TRBJ2-2; the D gene is possibly TRBD2 (7 bases). The CDR3 contains 16 residues. V was pared by 2 bases and J by 5 bases, with 15 bases between. Germline CDR1 is MNHEY and CDR2 is SVGAGI. The CDR3 sequence is CASSYPSGGQTGELFF. The CDR3 DNA reads as TGTGCCAGCAGTTACCCGTCGGGGGGCCAGACCGGGGAGCTGTTTTTT.

This sequence joins TRBV29-1 and TRBJ1-3, with 7 bases identical to TRBD1. The CDR3 covers 13 residues. Germline trimming cut 6 bases from V and 3 bases from J; bases unmatched to any gene: 5. Germline CDR1 SQVTM, CDR2 ANQGSEA. Here the CDR3 reads CSVVQGVGNTIYF. The CDR3 DNA follows: TGCAGCGTCGTTCAGGGGGTTGGAAACACCATATATTTT.

This clone was counted a single time. Other DNA sequences in the same sample also yield this CDR3. The V call is TRBV9, the J call TRBJ2-7; 8 bases line up with TRBD1. This CDR3 spans 14 amino acids. Germline assignment: CDR1 SGDLS and CDR2 YYNGEE. J lost 0 bases, V lost 1 base, and 0 bases had no gene match. CDR3 loop: CASSVTGGSYEQYF. The CDR3, as DNA: TGTGCCAGCAGCGTAACAGGGGGCTCCTACGAGCAGTACTTC. Using reference TRBV9 and TRBJ2-7 for the parts outside the CDR3, the full variable domain is DSGVTQTPKHLITATGQRVTLRCSPRSGDLSVYWYQQSLDQGLQFLIQYYNGEERAKGNILERFSAQQFPDLHSELNLSSLELGDSALYFCASSVTGGSYEQYFGPGTRLTVT.

The chain joins TRBV5-4 to TRBJ1-6, with D perhaps matching TRBD1 (5 bases). Trimming stripped 1 base from V and 5 bases from J, with 10 bases between. CDR1 is SGHNT and CDR2 is YYREEE in the germline V gene (reference sequence). The CDR3 loop spans 15 amino acids. DNA of the CDR3: TGTGCCAGCAGCTTGTGGCAGGGCGATAATTCACCCCTCCACTTT. This translates into CASSLWQGDNSPLHF.

In this sample, this clone turned up a few times. This chain uses TRBV29-1 with TRBJ1-1, with TRBD1 as a possible D gene (6 bases). This CDR3 is built from 15 residues. The V end lost 4 bases, the J end lost 1 base, and 16 bases lay between the germline ends. In germline, CDR1 is SQVTM, CDR2 ANQGSEA. CDR3 loop: CSVVLFRTENTEAFF. CDR3 DNA sequence: TGCAGCGTTGTGTTATTTCGGACAGAGAACACTGAAGCTTTCTTT.

CDR3 coding DNA: TGTGCCAGCAGTGACGAAAGGGCGGGAACCTACGAGCAGTACTTC. Encoded protein: CASSDERAGTYEQYF. The chain employs TRBV6-1 and TRBJ2-7, with a weak D call TRBD2 (6 bases). The CDR3 is 15 amino acids. Germline V CDR1 and CDR2: MNHNS, SASEGT. V gave up 3 bases and J gave up 2 bases, with 14 bases separating them.

This clone is a singleton in its sample. The chain is built from TRBV12-5 and TRBJ2-3, with D perhaps matching TRBD1 (5 bases). The length of the CDR3 is 13 residues. The V end lost 11 bases, the J end lost 4 bases, and 16 bases lay between the germline ends. Germline CDR1 and CDR2: LGHNT and FRNRAP. The CDR3 here is CAVWGRSSDTQYF. The CDR3 DNA follows: TGTGCTGTGTGGGGCAGGAGTTCAGATACGCAGTATTTT.